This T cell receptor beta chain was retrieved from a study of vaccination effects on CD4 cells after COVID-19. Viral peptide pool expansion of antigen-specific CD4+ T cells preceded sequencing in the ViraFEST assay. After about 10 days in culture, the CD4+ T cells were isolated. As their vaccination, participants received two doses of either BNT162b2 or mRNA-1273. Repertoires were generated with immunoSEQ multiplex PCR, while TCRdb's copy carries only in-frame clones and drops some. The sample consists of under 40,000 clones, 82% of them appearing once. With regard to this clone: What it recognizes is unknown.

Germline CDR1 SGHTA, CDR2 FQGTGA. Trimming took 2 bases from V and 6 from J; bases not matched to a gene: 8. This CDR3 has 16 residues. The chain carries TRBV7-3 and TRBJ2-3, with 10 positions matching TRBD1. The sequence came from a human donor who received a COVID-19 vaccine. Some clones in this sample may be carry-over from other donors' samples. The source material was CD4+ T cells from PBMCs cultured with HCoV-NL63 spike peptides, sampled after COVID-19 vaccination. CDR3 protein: CASSLGAGTGEDTQYF. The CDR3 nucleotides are TGTGCCAGCAGCTTAGGAGCCGGGACAGGGGAGGATACGCAGTATTTT.